The present T cell receptor beta chain was sequenced within a study of high-grade serous ovarian cancer treatment subgroups. The tumor samples were collected prior to definitive surgery or chemotherapy. The method was immunoSEQ multiplex PCR; TCRdb's version includes in-frame clones alone and lacks a portion of them. The sample comprises thousands of clones, roughly 78% of which are singletons, and 6.5% to 8.5% rests with the top ten. The clonotype originates from a human donor with high-grade serous ovarian cancer. Specimen: tumor tissue.

CDR3: CASSLERLAGTYEQYF. The CDR3 region has the DNA TGTGCCAGCAGCTTAGAACGACTAGCGGGAACCTACGAGCAGTACTTC. V is TRBV11-3 and J is TRBJ2-7; the match to TRBD2 covers 11 bases. The CDR3 is 16 amino acids. Trimming at V came to 0 bases and at J to 2 bases, leaving 3 bases not matched to a gene. Germline V gene lookup returns CDR1 SGHNT and CDR2 YENEEA.